The next 2 T cell receptor beta chains were all read from a single sample in a study of metastatic and nonmetastatic thyroid tumors. With MiXCR, TCRdb reprocessed the PCR reads. The data show tens of thousands of clones, around 14% seen once. Patients had received no treatment of any kind before thyroid surgery. Input material: blood. Receptors originate from a female donor with papillary thyroid cancer or a benign thyroid nodule (not recorded which). Some clones in this sample may be carry-over from other donors' samples.

This clone was detected ten times or more. The V call is TRBV20-1, the J call TRBJ2-3; D is unclear. The CDR3 is 10 amino acids. Looked up from germline, CDR1 is DFQATT and CDR2 is SNEGSKA (reference sequence). V was pared by 3 bases and J by 6 bases, with 4 bases between. Here the CDR3 reads CSASPDTQYF. In DNA, the CDR3 is TGCAGTGCTAGTCCTGATACGCAGTATTTT.

This clone was seen repeatedly, ten times or more. This sequence joins TRBV6-2 or TRBV6-3 and TRBJ1-5; D possibly corresponds to TRBD1 (6 bases). V shed 5 bases and J shed 2 bases, with 10 bases lying between them. The CDR3 covers 14 residues. CDR1 MNHEY and CDR2 SVGEGT come from the germline V gene. Here the CDR3 reads CASSEGHRNQPQHF. As DNA, the CDR3 is TGTGCCAGCAGTGAGGGACACCGCAATCAGCCCCAGCATTTT.